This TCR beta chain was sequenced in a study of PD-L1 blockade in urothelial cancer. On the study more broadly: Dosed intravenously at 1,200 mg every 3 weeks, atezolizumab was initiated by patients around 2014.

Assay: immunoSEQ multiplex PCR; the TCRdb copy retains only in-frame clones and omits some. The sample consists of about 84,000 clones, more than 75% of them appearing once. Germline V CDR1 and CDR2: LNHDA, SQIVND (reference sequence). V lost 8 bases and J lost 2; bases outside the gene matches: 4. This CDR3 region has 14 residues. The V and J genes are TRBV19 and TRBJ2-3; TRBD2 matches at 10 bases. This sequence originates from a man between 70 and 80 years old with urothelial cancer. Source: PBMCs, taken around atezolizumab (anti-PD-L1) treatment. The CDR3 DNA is TGTGCCAGTCGAGGACTAGCGGACACAGATACGCAGTATTTT. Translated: CASRGLADTDTQYF.